The TCR beta chain described here comes from a study of esophageal squamous cell carcinoma under preoperative chemotherapy. The CDR3 loop spans 15 amino acids. Per the germline V gene, CDR1 is MNHEY and CDR2 is SVGAGI. With V trimmed by 4 bases and J by 6 bases, 11 bases remained unmatched. Sample time point: before preoperative PTX-NDP chemotherapy. TCRdb ran MiXCR on the PCR reads and lists one entry per CDR3 protein. Among fewer than 15,000 distinct CDR3 sequences listed, 50% to 55% were seen once. In its sample, this clonotype ranks as medium-sized. The specimen was taken from a patient given preoperative chemotherapy. The rearrangement links TRBV6-5 to TRBJ2-5, with 7 nucleotides matching TRBD1. This clonotype was obtained from a human donor with esophageal squamous cell carcinoma. The donor label of this sample is uncertain. The CDR3 sequence is CASSFPHTGEKTQYF. The CDR3, as DNA: TGTGCCAGCAGTTTCCCCCACACAGGGGAAAAGACCCAGTACTTC.